This is a list of T cell receptor beta chains from one sample in a study of long-term antiretroviral therapy in people with HIV. TCRdb's copy holds only in-frame clones and misses some; the assay was immunoSEQ multiplex PCR. The sample shows about 15,000 clones, about 86% of them seen only once. Specimen: unsorted PBMCs, collected roughly 2.3 years before starting antiretroviral therapy. The receptors were sampled from a woman aged 25 to 39 with HIV. Each CDR3 is given with its conserved first and last residue.

j_call: TRBJ1-5; cdr3_length: 13; v_call: TRBV6-4; cdr3_aa: CASSEGSNQPQHF
j_call: TRBJ2-1; cdr3_length: 13; v_call: TRBV6-6; cdr3_aa: CASTGQGANEQFF
j_call: TRBJ2-3; cdr3_length: 15; v_call: TRBV25-1; cdr3_aa: CASSRAGVSTDTQYF
j_call: TRBJ1-1; cdr3_length: 15; v_call: TRBV30; cdr3_aa: CAWIPTEWGETEAFF
j_call: TRBJ1-6; cdr3_length: 14; v_call: TRBV5-8; cdr3_aa: CASSFGRGNSPLHF
j_call: TRBJ2-6; cdr3_length: 19; v_call: TRBV9; cdr3_aa: CASSANRGETTSGANVLTF
j_call: TRBJ1-1; cdr3_length: 13; v_call: TRBV5-5; cdr3_aa: CASSGLIATEAFF
j_call: TRBJ1-6; cdr3_length: 19; v_call: TRBV4-3; cdr3_aa: CASSQDSPRGTGGNSPLHF
j_call: TRBJ1-2; cdr3_length: 14; v_call: TRBV2; cdr3_aa: CASSDLAVNYGYTF
j_call: TRBJ2-1; cdr3_length: 15; v_call: TRBV19; cdr3_aa: CASSGDLAVYNEQFF
j_call: TRBJ1-2; cdr3_length: 14; v_call: TRBV7-9; cdr3_aa: CASSLDSGLDGYTF
j_call: TRBJ2-2; cdr3_length: 16; v_call: TRBV4-1; cdr3_aa: CASSQEDRGSTGELFF
j_call: TRBJ1-4; cdr3_length: 12; v_call: TRBV28; cdr3_aa: CASTARGEKLFF
j_call: TRBJ2-7; cdr3_length: 14; v_call: TRBV6-1; cdr3_aa: CASSEGWARYEQYF
j_call: TRBJ1-6; cdr3_length: 15; v_call: TRBV7-9; cdr3_aa: CASSSKGVSGSPLHF
j_call: TRBJ1-1; cdr3_length: 16; v_call: TRBV9; cdr3_aa: CASSVDQGGMNTEAFF
j_call: TRBJ2-3; cdr3_length: 16; v_call: TRBV5-1; cdr3_aa: CASSLVPAGVTDTQYF
j_call: TRBJ2-2; cdr3_length: 15; v_call: TRBV2; cdr3_aa: CASSDRPKNSGELFF